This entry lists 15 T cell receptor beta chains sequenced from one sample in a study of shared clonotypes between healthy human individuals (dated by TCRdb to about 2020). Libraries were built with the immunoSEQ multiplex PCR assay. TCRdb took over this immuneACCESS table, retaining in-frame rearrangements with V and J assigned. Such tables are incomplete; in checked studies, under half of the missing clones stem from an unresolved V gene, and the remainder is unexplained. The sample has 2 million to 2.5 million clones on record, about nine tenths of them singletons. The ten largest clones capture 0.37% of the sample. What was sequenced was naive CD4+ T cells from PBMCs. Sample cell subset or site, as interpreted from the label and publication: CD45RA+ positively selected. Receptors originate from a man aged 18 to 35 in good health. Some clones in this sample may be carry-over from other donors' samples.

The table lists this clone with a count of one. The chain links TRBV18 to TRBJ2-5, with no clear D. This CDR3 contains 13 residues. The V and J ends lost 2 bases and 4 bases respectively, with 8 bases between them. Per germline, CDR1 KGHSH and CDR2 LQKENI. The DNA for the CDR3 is TGTGCCAGCTCACCAGTGGCGACAGAGACCCAGTACTTC. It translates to CASSPVATETQYF.

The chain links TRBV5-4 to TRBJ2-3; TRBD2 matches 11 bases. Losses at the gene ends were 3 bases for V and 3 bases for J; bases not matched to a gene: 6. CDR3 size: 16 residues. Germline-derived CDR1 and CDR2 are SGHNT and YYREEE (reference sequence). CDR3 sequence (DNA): TGTGCCAGCAGCTCGACCGCTAGCGGGGGGACAGATACGCAGTATTTT. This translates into CASSSTASGGTDTQYF.

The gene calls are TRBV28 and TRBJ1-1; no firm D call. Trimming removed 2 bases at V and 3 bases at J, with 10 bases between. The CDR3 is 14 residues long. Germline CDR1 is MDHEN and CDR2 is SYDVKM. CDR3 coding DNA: TGTGCCAGCAGTTTACCCAATGGGGACACTGAAGCTTTCTTT. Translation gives CASSLPNGDTEAFF.

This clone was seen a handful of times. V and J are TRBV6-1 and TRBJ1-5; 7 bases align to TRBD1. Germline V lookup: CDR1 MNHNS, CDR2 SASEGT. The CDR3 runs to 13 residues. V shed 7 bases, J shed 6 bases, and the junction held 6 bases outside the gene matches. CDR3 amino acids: CASIRQGGQPQHF. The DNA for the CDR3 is TGTGCCAGCATACGACAGGGAGGTCAGCCCCAGCATTTT.

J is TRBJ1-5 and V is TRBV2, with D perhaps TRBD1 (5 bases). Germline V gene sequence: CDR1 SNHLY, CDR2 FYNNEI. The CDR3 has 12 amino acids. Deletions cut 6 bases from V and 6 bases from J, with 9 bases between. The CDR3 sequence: CASRAGLQPQHF. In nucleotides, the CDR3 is TGTGCCAGCAGGGCAGGGCTTCAGCCCCAGCATTTT.

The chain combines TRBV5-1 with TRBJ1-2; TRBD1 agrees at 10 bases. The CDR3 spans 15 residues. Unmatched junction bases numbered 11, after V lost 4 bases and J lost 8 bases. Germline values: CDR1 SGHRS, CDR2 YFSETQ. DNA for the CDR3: TGCGCCAGCAGCCCGCCACGACAGGGGGCGGAAGGCTACACCTTC. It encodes CASSPPRQGAEGYTF.

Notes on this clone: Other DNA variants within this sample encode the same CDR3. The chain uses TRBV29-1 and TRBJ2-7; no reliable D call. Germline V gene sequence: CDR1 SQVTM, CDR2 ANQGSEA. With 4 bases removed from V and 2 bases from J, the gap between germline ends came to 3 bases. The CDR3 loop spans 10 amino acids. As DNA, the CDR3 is TGCAGCGTTGGAACCTACGAGCAGTACTTC. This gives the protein CSVGTYEQYF.

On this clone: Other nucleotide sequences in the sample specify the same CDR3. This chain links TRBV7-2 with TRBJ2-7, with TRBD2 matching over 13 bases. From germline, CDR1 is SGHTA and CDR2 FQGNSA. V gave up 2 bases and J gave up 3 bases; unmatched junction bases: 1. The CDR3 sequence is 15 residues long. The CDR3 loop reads CASSLTSGRVYEQYF. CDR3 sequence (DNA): TGTGCCAGCAGCTTAACTAGCGGGAGGGTCTACGAGCAGTACTTC.

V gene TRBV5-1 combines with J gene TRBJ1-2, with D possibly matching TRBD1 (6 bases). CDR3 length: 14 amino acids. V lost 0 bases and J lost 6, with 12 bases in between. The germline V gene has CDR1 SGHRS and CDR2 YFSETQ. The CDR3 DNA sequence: TGCGCCAGCAGCTTGGACAGGGAAGTGGATGGCTACACCTTC. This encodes CASSLDREVDGYTF.

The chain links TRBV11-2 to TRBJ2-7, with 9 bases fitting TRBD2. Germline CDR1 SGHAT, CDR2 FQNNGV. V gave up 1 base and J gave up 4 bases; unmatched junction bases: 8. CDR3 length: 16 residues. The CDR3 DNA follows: TGTGCCAGCAGCTTAGGGGCGGGAGGGCCGGTGTACGAGCAGTACTTC. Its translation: CASSLGAGGPVYEQYF.

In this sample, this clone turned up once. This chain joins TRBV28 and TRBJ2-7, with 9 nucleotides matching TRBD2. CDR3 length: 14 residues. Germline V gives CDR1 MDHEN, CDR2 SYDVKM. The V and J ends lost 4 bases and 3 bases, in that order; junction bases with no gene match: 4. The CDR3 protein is CASSSGTSFYEQYF. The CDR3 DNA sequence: TGTGCCAGCAGTTCAGGGACTAGCTTCTACGAGCAGTACTTC.

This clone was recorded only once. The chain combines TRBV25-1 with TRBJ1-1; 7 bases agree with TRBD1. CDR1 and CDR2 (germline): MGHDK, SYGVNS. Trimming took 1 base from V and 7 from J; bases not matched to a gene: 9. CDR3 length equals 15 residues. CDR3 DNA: TGTGCCAGCAGTGAATCCCGCAGGGGGGATGATGAAGCTTTCTTT. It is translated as CASSESRRGDDEAFF.

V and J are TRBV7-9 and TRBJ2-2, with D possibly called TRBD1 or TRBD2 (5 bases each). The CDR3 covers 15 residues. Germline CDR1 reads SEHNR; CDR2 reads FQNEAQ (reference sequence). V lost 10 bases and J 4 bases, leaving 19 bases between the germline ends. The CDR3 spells CAKGTRTPITGELFF. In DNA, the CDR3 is TGTGCCAAGGGGACCAGGACACCTATCACCGGGGAGCTGTTTTTT. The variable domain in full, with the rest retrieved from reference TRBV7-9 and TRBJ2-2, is DTGVSQNPRHKITKRGQNVTFRCDPISEHNRLYWYRQTLGQGPEFLTYFQNEAQLEKSRLLSDRFSAERPKGSFSTLEIQRTEQGDSAMYLCAKGTRTPITGELFFGEGSRLTVL.

Here the CDR3 reads CASSDTQTGTLEQFF. CDR3 sequence (DNA): TGCGCCAGCAGCGATACCCAGACAGGTACTCTCGAGCAGTTCTTC. V gene TRBV10-1 combines with J gene TRBJ2-1, with TRBD1 as a possible D gene (6 bases). CDR3 size: 15 residues. The V gene lost 6 bases and the J gene lost 10 bases, with 22 bases spanning the gap. Looked up from germline, CDR1 is WNHNN and CDR2 is SYGVQD (reference sequence).

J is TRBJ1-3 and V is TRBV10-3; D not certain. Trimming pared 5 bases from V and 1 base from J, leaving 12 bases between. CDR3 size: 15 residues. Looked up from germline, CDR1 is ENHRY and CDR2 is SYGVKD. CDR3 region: CAISPQISSGNTIYF. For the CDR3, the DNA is TGTGCCATCAGTCCGCAGATTTCGTCTGGAAACACCATATATTTT.